The present TCR beta chain was sequenced within a study of T cell responses to AZD1222 COVID-19 vaccine. The CDR3 spans 13 residues. Germline CDR1 reads SQVTM; CDR2 reads ANQGSEA. Measured with immunoSEQ multiplex PCR; TCRdb has only the in-frame clones, and not every one. Of approximately 140,000 clones listed, 82% were seen once; the top ten hold 3.5% to 5%. This clone appeared many times. V gene TRBV29-1 combines with J gene TRBJ1-6, with unresolved D. The sequence came from an adult in good health. The sample in question was peripheral blood, obtained on day 0 of MenACWY control vaccination. The CDR3 here is CSVCSSYNSPLHF. The DNA for the CDR3 is TGCAGTGTATGCAGTTCCTATAATTCACCCCTCCACTTT.